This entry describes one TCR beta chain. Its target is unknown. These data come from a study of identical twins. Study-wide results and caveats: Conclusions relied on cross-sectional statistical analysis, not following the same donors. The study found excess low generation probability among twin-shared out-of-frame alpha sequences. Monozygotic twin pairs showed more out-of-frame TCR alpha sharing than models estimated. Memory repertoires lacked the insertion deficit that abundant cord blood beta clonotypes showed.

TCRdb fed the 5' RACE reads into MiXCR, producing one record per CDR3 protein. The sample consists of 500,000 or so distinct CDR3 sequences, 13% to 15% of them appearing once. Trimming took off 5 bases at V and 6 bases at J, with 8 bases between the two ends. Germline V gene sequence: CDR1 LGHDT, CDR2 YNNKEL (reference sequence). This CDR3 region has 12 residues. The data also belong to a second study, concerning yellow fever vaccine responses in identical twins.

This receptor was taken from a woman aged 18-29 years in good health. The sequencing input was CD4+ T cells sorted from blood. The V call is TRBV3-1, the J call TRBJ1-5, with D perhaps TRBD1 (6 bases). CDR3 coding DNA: TGTGCCAGCAGCTCGACAGGTCAGCCCCAGCATTTT. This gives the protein CASSSTGQPQHF.